The entry that follows covers one T cell receptor (beta chain) sequence. Its antigen specificity is not known. It has no much larger one-base neighbor in the sample; base qualities were not kept. This sample is drawn from a study of control samples from healthy donors and cancer patients (dated by TCRdb to 2018 to 2021). The library was made by the immunoSEQ multiplex PCR assay. TCRdb obtained this table from immuneACCESS and retained in-frame rearrangements with V and J assigned. These tables miss some clones; where compared with another copy, unresolved V genes account for less than half of the shortfall, and the remainder is unexplained. This sample is represented by 150,000 to 200,000 clones; approximately 86% of them were singletons. 1.5% to 2% of the sample belongs to the ten largest clones. Sequenced sample: blood. The TCR originated in a man between 18 and 35 years old in good health.

In nucleotide form, the sequence is TGTGCCAGCAGCTCCTCCGGGACAGGGGGTAATGAAAAACTGTTTTTT. Its amino acids are CASSSSGTGGNEKLFF. The chain was built from TRBV27 and TRBJ1-4, and 11 junctional nucleotides match TRBD1. From cysteine to phenylalanine, the CDR3 is 16 amino acids long. Only the CDR3 DNA stays, 48 bases, in frame from base 1. In the germline V gene (reference sequence), CDR1 corresponds to MNHEY and CDR2 to SMNVEV. Compared with germline, V lacks 6 bases and J lacks 4 bases; bases without a gene match: 7.